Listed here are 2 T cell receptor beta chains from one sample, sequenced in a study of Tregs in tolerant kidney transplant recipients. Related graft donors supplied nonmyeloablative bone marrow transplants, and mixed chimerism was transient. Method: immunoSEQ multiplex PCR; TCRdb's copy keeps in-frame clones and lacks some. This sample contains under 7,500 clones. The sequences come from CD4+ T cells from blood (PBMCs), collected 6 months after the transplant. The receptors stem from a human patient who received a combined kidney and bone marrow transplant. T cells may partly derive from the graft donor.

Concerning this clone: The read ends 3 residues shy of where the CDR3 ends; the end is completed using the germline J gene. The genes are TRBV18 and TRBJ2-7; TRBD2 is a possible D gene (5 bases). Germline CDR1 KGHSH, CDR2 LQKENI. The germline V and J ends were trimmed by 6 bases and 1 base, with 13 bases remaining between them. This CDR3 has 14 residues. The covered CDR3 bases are TGTGCCAGCTCGCAGAGGGAGCGGTCCTACGAG. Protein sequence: CASSQRERSYE. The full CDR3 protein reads CASSQRERSYEQYF.

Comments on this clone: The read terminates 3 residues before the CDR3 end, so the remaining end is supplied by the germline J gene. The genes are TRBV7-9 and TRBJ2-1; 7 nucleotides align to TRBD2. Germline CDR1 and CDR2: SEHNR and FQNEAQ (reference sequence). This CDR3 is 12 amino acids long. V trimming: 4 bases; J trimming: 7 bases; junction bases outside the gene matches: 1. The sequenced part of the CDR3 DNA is TGTGCCAGCAGCTCTAGCGGTAATGAG. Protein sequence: CASSSSGNE. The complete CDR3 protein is CASSSSGNEQFF.